The rows below give T cell receptor beta chains drawn from one sample of a study of identical twins. Using its own MiXCR run on the 5' RACE reads, TCRdb lists one record per CDR3 protein. The repertoire holds 1.5 million to 2 million distinct CDR3 sequences, with less than 40% as singletons. Sequenced sample: cord blood. The receptors were gathered from a newborn girl in good health. Each CDR3 is given with its conserved first and last residue. D genes are given only for firm matches. Clone size is given for some rows only: seen once, a few or many times, or a class if the clone is expanded.

D gene: -; CDR3 length: 14; J gene: TRBJ2-7; clone size: -; V gene: TRBV7-2; CDR3 DNA: TGTGCCAGCAGCTTAGTCCGGGAGTCCTACGAGCAGTACTTC; CDR3 protein: CASSLVRESYEQYF
D gene: TRBD1; CDR3 length: 15; J gene: TRBJ2-5; clone size: -; V gene: TRBV7-6; CDR3 DNA: TGTGCCAGCAGCTCCCTGACAGGGTCCCGGGAGACCCAGTACTTC; CDR3 protein: CASSSLTGSRETQYF
D gene: -; CDR3 length: 14; J gene: TRBJ1-2; clone size: -; V gene: TRBV25-1; CDR3 DNA: TGTGCCAGCAGTGAGGGGAGGGTTAACTATGGCTACACCTTC; CDR3 protein: CASSEGRVNYGYTF
D gene: TRBD2; CDR3 length: 16; J gene: TRBJ2-1; clone size: -; V gene: TRBV20-1; CDR3 DNA: TGCAGTCCCCTCAGACCGGGACTAGCCTCTCCGTATGAGCAGTTCTTC; CDR3 protein: CSPLRPGLASPYEQFF
D gene: -; CDR3 length: 13; J gene: TRBJ2-7; clone size: -; V gene: TRBV6-6; CDR3 DNA: TGTGCCAGCAGTCGGGACTTGTACTACGAGCAGTACTTC; CDR3 protein: CASSRDLYYEQYF
D gene: TRBD2; CDR3 length: 13; J gene: TRBJ2-5; clone size: -; V gene: TRBV20-1; CDR3 DNA: TGCAGTGCTAGTGCTAGCGGTCAAGAGACCCAGTACTTC; CDR3 protein: CSASASGQETQYF
D gene: TRBD1; CDR3 length: 14; J gene: TRBJ1-2; clone size: few; V gene: TRBV3-1; CDR3 DNA: TGTGCCAGCAGCCAAGTTGACAGGGGGGCTGGCTACACCTTC; CDR3 protein: CASSQVDRGAGYTF
D gene: TRBD2; CDR3 length: 18; J gene: TRBJ2-4; clone size: -; V gene: TRBV28; CDR3 DNA: TGTGCCGGCAGCCTGGGACTAGCGGGAGGAGCAGCCAAAAACATTCAGTACTTC; CDR3 protein: CAGSLGLAGGAAKNIQYF
D gene: TRBD2; CDR3 length: 16; J gene: TRBJ2-7; clone size: few; V gene: TRBV20-1; CDR3 DNA: TGCAGTGCTAGAGTCCGCTTCCAGCGGGGGCCCTACGAGCAGTACTTC; CDR3 protein: CSARVRFQRGPYEQYF
D gene: -; CDR3 length: 15; J gene: TRBJ1-4; clone size: -; V gene: TRBV27; CDR3 DNA: TGTGCCAGCAGTAGCTACGACAGTTATAATGAAAAACTGTTTTTT; CDR3 protein: CASSSYDSYNEKLFF
D gene: -; CDR3 length: 13; J gene: TRBJ1-2; clone size: -; V gene: TRBV3-1; CDR3 DNA: TGTGCCAGCAGCCGGGGCAGGGAAAAAGGCTACACCTTC; CDR3 protein: CASSRGREKGYTF
D gene: -; CDR3 length: 14; J gene: TRBJ2-7; clone size: few; V gene: TRBV6-1; CDR3 DNA: TGTGCCAGCAGTGAAAGGCAGGGCGGCTACGAGCAGTACTTC; CDR3 protein: CASSERQGGYEQYF
D gene: -; CDR3 length: 15; J gene: TRBJ2-1; clone size: few; V gene: TRBV7-6; CDR3 DNA: TGTGCCAGCAGACCTACAGACAGGTCCAGGAATGAGCAGTTCTTC; CDR3 protein: CASRPTDRSRNEQFF
D gene: -; CDR3 length: 15; J gene: TRBJ1-2; clone size: few; V gene: TRBV7-9; CDR3 DNA: TGTGCCAGCAGCTTAGGTCCGGCAGAGGGCTATGGCTACACCTTC; CDR3 protein: CASSLGPAEGYGYTF
D gene: -; CDR3 length: 17; J gene: TRBJ2-3; clone size: -; V gene: TRBV6-6; CDR3 DNA: TGTGCCAGCAGCTCTTCAAGTACCTACCCAGGCACAGATACGCAGTATTTT; CDR3 protein: CASSSSSTYPGTDTQYF
D gene: -; CDR3 length: 12; J gene: TRBJ2-1; clone size: -; V gene: TRBV4-1; CDR3 DNA: TGCGCCAGCAGCCCCCAACCCGGTGAGCAGTTCTTC; CDR3 protein: CASSPQPGEQFF
D gene: -; CDR3 length: 13; J gene: TRBJ1-2; clone size: -; V gene: TRBV6-6; CDR3 DNA: TGTGCCAGCAGTTACACCCAGTACTATGGCTACACCTTC; CDR3 protein: CASSYTQYYGYTF
D gene: TRBD2; CDR3 length: 18; J gene: TRBJ2-1; clone size: -; V gene: TRBV20-1; CDR3 DNA: TGCAGTGCTATAGGTGGGAGAGGGAGGGCGAGCTCCTACAATGAGCAGTTCTTC; CDR3 protein: CSAIGGRGRASSYNEQFF
D gene: -; CDR3 length: 13; J gene: TRBJ2-7; clone size: -; V gene: TRBV27; CDR3 DNA: TGTGCCAGCAGTTTCAGGATCCTCTACGAGCAGTACTTC; CDR3 protein: CASSFRILYEQYF
D gene: -; CDR3 length: 14; J gene: TRBJ2-4; clone size: few; V gene: TRBV28; CDR3 DNA: TGTGCCAGCAGCCTGTGGATAGCCAAAAACATTCAGTACTTC; CDR3 protein: CASSLWIAKNIQYF
D gene: TRBD2; CDR3 length: 15; J gene: TRBJ2-1; clone size: many; V gene: TRBV7-2; CDR3 DNA: TGTGCCAGCAGTTTCCTAGCGGGCTCCTACAATGAGCAGTTCTTC; CDR3 protein: CASSFLAGSYNEQFF
D gene: -; CDR3 length: 14; J gene: TRBJ1-5; clone size: few; V gene: TRBV9; CDR3 DNA: TGTGCCAGCAGCGAAGGGGTAGTCAATCAGCCCCAGCATTTT; CDR3 protein: CASSEGVVNQPQHF
D gene: -; CDR3 length: 14; J gene: TRBJ2-2; clone size: -; V gene: TRBV3-1; CDR3 DNA: TGTGCCAGCACCATCAATCTCAAAACCGGGGAGCTGTTTTTT; CDR3 protein: CASTINLKTGELFF